Below, one T cell receptor beta chain is given with its context. Its antigen is not identified. Gene names follow the mouse nomenclature. The DNA ends 4 residues before the CDR3 does, and the rest of the CDR3 is filled in from the germline J gene. This specimen comes from a study of CD8+ T cells in alopecia areata. Study as a whole: Transfer of skin from roughly 6-12-month-old C3H/HeJ graft donors with spontaneous alopecia was made to roughly 6-11-week-old female C3H/HeJ mice.

The authors sorted pooled cutaneous lymph node cells using CD4, CD8alpha, NKG2D, NKG2ACE and other markers. Reverse transcribed after extraction, RNA yielded cDNA as the sequencing template. Sequencing was performed with immunoSEQ multiplex PCR; in TCRdb, only in-frame clones are kept and a portion is missing. The sample holds 270,000 or so clones, and no clone turns up only once. There are 12 residues in the CDR3. V gave up 7 bases and J gave up 3 bases; unmatched junction bases: 1. Germline V gene data show CDR1 as NNHDY and CDR2 as SYVADS. Points from the study as a whole: Normal skin's resident alphabeta T cells are also sequenced in scalp samples. Especially in alopecia totalis/universalis, lesional scalp showed greater clonality than normal scalp did. Mouse data revealed clearer TCR sharing than patient data did, a gap possibly tied to HLA.

This sequence was found in a C3H/HeJ mouse with alopecia areata. The strain's MHC type: H2-k. J is TRBJ1-1 and V is TRBV13-3, with 9 nucleotides matching TRBD1. Sequenced: CD4+ T cells sorted from a lymph node. The CDR3 bases that were read are TGTGCCAGCGGGGACAGGGACACA. It is translated as CASGDRDT. The CDR3 reads in full as CASGDRDTEVFF.